This T cell receptor beta chain originates from a study of Tregs in tolerant kidney transplant recipients. Produced via immunoSEQ multiplex PCR; TCRdb's table is partial and in-frame only. The table lists tens of thousands of clones, under 95% of them singletons, with 0.7% in the top ten. Overall study findings and caveats: Few patients were studied, so findings need validation in larger groups. No direct test of biological reproducibility was done here.

Trimming took 4 bases from V and 2 from J, leaving 6 bases between them. There are 12 residues in the CDR3. The V gene's germline CDR1 is SGHRS and CDR2 YFSETQ. Details on this clone: Antigen specificity is unknown.

Thawed PBMCs were FACS-sorted into unstimulated CD4+CD25+CD127- regulatory T cells, CD4+CD25- non-regulatory cells, CD4 and CD8 cells. Regulatory T cells were sorted from thawed PBMCs rested overnight at 37°C with about 210 IU/ml IL-2. V and J are TRBV5-1 and TRBJ2-5, with D hard to call. The TCR sequence derives from a human donor in good health. Material: Tregs from blood. The CDR3 sequence: CASSLLQETQYF. The DNA for the CDR3 is TGCGCCAGCAGCCTGTTGCAAGAGACCCAGTACTTC.